This T cell receptor beta chain was captured by sequencing in a study of blood T cell repertoires in COVID-19. On the study more broadly: There were acute and convalescent COVID-19 samples, and they came from the United States, Italy and Spain.

CDR1 and CDR2 (germline): DFQATT, SNEGSKA (reference sequence). With 3 bases clipped from V and 0 bases from J, the junction kept 4 bases outside the gene matches. The CDR3 runs to 16 residues. Per the study methods: From reference gene primer amplification, estimates of nucleated cell counts were derived. Repertoires were generated with immunoSEQ multiplex PCR, while TCRdb's copy carries only in-frame clones and drops some. Clone size and V and J calls were adopted from that table, with D and trimming inferred from the DNA. The table shows about 300,000 clones, with 65% to 85% occurring only once. This TCR came from a human donor with COVID-19, enrolled during active disease. The donor label of this sample is uncertain. The sequenced sample consisted of peripheral blood. The genes are TRBV20-1 and TRBJ2-1; TRBD1 aligns across 11 bases. Here the CDR3 DNA reads TGCAGTGCTAGTCGCGGGACAGGGGGCTCCTACAATGAGCAGTTCTTC. It specifies CSASRGTGGSYNEQFF.